The 19 T cell receptor beta chains below come from one sample, sequenced in a study of blood T cell repertoires in COVID-19. Measured with immunoSEQ multiplex PCR; TCRdb has only the in-frame clones, and not every one. The sample shows a few hundred thousand clones, approximately 80% of them seen only once. Input material: peripheral blood. The receptors come from a woman aged 45-65 years with active or convalescent COVID-19.

The V and J genes are TRBV30 and TRBJ1-2, with TRBD1 identical over 10 bases. V was clipped by 8 bases and J by 5 bases; unmatched bases: 5. Germline V gene sequence: CDR1 GTSNPN, CDR2 SVGIG (reference sequence). This CDR3 has 12 residues. CDR3 DNA: TGTGCCGCTCCGGGACAGGGGTATGGCTACACCTTC. It yields the protein CAAPGQGYGYTF.

This rearrangement joins TRBV5-1 to TRBJ2-7; 8 nucleotides match TRBD2. The CDR3 is 14 amino acids. Germline values: CDR1 SGHRS, CDR2 YFSETQ. Trimming removed 0 bases from V and 2 bases from J; junction bases left unmatched: 1. The CDR3 DNA is TGCGCCAGCAGCTTGGTCGGGAGGGCCTACGAGCAGTACTTC. Protein: CASSLVGRAYEQYF.

The chain carries TRBV5-1 and TRBJ1-3; possible D gene TRBD1, 6 bases. CDR1 is SGHRS, CDR2 YFSETQ, per germline. The CDR3 length is 17 residues. Deletions cut 0 bases from V and 3 bases from J, with 16 bases between. In DNA form, the CDR3 reads TGCGCCAGCAGCTTGGCCAGTCGGGGGGCCATTGGAAACACCATATATTTT. This codes for CASSLASRGAIGNTIYF.

V usage is TRBV2 and J usage is TRBJ1-3, with TRBD1 as a possible D gene (6 bases). V lost 4 bases and J lost 0, with 13 bases in between. Germline CDR1 is SNHLY and CDR2 is FYNNEI. The CDR3 totals 16 residues. CDR3 coding DNA: TGTGCCAGCAGTGTAAACAGGGTAAACTCTGGAAACACCATATATTTT. Residues: CASSVNRVNSGNTIYF.

The rearrangement uses TRBV24-1 and TRBJ2-7, with D tentatively TRBD1 (5 bases). V shed 8 bases and J shed 3 bases, with 10 bases lying between them. Germline V gives CDR1 KGHDR, CDR2 SFDVKD. CDR3 length equals 12 residues. For the CDR3, the DNA is TGTGCCACCAAGGGGCGGTACTACGAGCAGTACTTC. Translated: CATKGRYYEQYF.

This clone was seen only once. V gene TRBV5-1 combines with J gene TRBJ1-2; 11 bases agree with TRBD1. Losses at the gene ends were 0 bases for V and 8 bases for J; bases not matched to a gene: 12. Per the germline V gene, CDR1 is SGHRS and CDR2 is YFSETQ. This CDR3 has 17 residues. The CDR3 region has the DNA TGCGCCAGCAGCTTGGTCGGGACAGGGGGATTTCTAGGCGGCTACACCTTC. This translates into CASSLVGTGGFLGGYTF.

The chain is built from TRBV19 and TRBJ2-7; TRBD2 might be the D (6 bases). The CDR3 loop spans 15 amino acids. V lost 4 bases to trimming and J lost 5 bases, with 18 bases between them. The germline V gene encodes CDR1 LNHDA and CDR2 SQIVND (reference sequence). For the CDR3, the DNA is TGTGCCAGTAGTACGATGACTAGTAGGAGCCACGAGCAGTACTTC. Residues: CASSTMTSRSHEQYF. The variable domain in full, with the rest retrieved from reference TRBV19 and TRBJ2-7, is DGGITQSPKYLFRKEGQNVTLSCEQNLNHDAMYWYRQDPGQGLRLIYYSQIVNDFQKGDIAEGYSVSREKKESFPLTVTSAQKNPTAFYLCASSTMTSRSHEQYFGPGTRLTVT.

The chain couples TRBV9 to TRBJ1-2; 7 bases are a match to TRBD1. With V trimmed by 5 bases and J by 3 bases, 13 bases remained unmatched. Per the germline V gene, CDR1 is SGDLS and CDR2 is YYNGEE. The CDR3 consists of 16 residues. The DNA of the CDR3 is TGTGCCAGCAGTCCCTCTAAGGGGGCGGTTGACTATGGCTACACCTTC. Its translation is CASSPSKGAVDYGYTF. The complete variable domain, with remaining parts taken from reference TRBV9 and TRBJ1-2, reads DSGVTQTPKHLITATGQRVTLRCSPRSGDLSVYWYQQSLDQGLQFLIQYYNGEERAKGNILERFSAQQFPDLHSELNLSSLELGDSALYFCASSPSKGAVDYGYTFGSGTRLTVV.

J is TRBJ2-2 and V is TRBV7-2, with 7 bases that match TRBD2. This CDR3 has 17 residues. The J segment lost 0 bases and the V segment lost 0 bases, leaving 4 bases of the junction unmatched. From germline, CDR1 is SGHTA and CDR2 FQGNSA. CDR3 sequence reads: CASSLAGGPTNTGELFF. The CDR3 DNA reads TGTGCCAGCAGCTTAGCGGGAGGGCCTACGAACACCGGGGAGCTGTTTTTT.

This clone was seen once. V usage is TRBV4-2 and J usage is TRBJ1-2, with D perhaps matching TRBD1 (6 bases). CDR1 is LGHNA and CDR2 is YNFKEQ in the germline V gene. The ends were cut back, 8 bases at V and 1 base at J, with 17 bases in the middle. This CDR3 has 15 amino acids. The CDR3 DNA follows: TGTGCCAGCCACGGAAGAACAGGGCGTAACTATGGCTACACCTTC. This codes for CASHGRTGRNYGYTF.

The rearrangement links TRBV27 to TRBJ1-2, with D tentatively TRBD1 (6 bases). Germline loops: CDR1 MNHEY, CDR2 SMNVEV (reference sequence). This CDR3 spans 16 amino acids. The germline V and J ends were trimmed by 3 bases and 2 bases, with 16 bases remaining between them. For the CDR3, the DNA is TGTGCCAGCAGTTTTGGGAGAGGGGGGGACAACTATGGCTACACCTTC. Translated: CASSFGRGGDNYGYTF.

The chain couples TRBV28 to TRBJ2-7, with a possible D match to TRBD2 (5 bases). The CDR3 is made up of 15 amino acids. With 3 bases removed from V and 3 bases from J, the gap between germline ends came to 15 bases. Germline CDR1 and CDR2: MDHEN and SYDVKM. The CDR3 nucleotides are TGTGCCAGCAGTTTTTCGGGGATTGGCGTCTACGAGCAGTACTTC. Translating gives CASSFSGIGVYEQYF.

The V and J genes are TRBV11-3 and TRBJ2-2, with D perhaps matching TRBD2 (7 bases). Trimming removed 4 bases at V and 1 base at J, with 13 bases between. CDR3 length: 16 residues. Germline CDR1 and CDR2: SGHNT and YENEEA. The CDR3 region is CASSSGGRKNTGELFF. CDR3 in DNA: TGTGCCAGCAGCTCCGGGGGGCGAAAGAACACCGGGGAGCTGTTTTTT.

The chain uses TRBV4-1 and TRBJ1-1; the D is unclear. The CDR3 is 13 amino acids. CDR1 MGHRA and CDR2 YSYEKL come from the germline V gene. V gave up 8 bases and J gave up 3 bases, with 13 bases separating them. This CDR3 is CASSRQEDTEAFF. The CDR3 nucleotides read TGCGCCAGCTCCCGACAAGAAGACACTGAAGCTTTCTTT.

The chain recombines TRBV5-4 with TRBJ1-2; TRBD1 matches 7 bases. V was clipped by 2 bases and J by 4 bases; unmatched bases: 8. The CDR3 extends over 15 amino acids. The germline CDR1 and CDR2 sequences are SGHNT and YYREEE (reference sequence). DNA of the CDR3: TGTGCCAGCAGCTTCACTACAGGGGCAGGCTATGGCTACACCTTC. This codes for CASSFTTGAGYGYTF.

The rearrangement joins TRBV24-1 to TRBJ2-7, with 7 bases lining up with TRBD1. The germline V gene encodes CDR1 KGHDR and CDR2 SFDVKD. With 7 bases clipped from V and 3 bases from J, the junction kept 11 bases outside the gene matches. The CDR3 sequence is 15 residues long. CDR3 sequence (DNA): TGTGCCACCAGCTCCCCTAGGGCAGGGGGCTACGAGCAGTACTTC. Protein product: CATSSPRAGGYEQYF.

The rearrangement joins TRBV12-3 or TRBV12-4 to TRBJ1-2; TRBD1 matches at 8 bases. The junction had 8 bases not matched to a gene; V was cut back by 9 bases and J by 5 bases. CDR3 length: 13 amino acids. The CDR3 nucleotides read TGTGCCAGTAGCTGGCAGGGGGCGTATGGCTACACCTTC. It codes for CASSWQGAYGYTF.

The gene calls are TRBV7-6 and TRBJ2-1; weak D call: TRBD2 (6 bases). Trimming pared 3 bases from V and 1 base from J, leaving 10 bases between. CDR3 length equals 15 residues. Germline loops: CDR1 SGHVS, CDR2 FNYEAQ. CDR3 DNA sequence: TGTGCCAGCAGCTTGGAGGGGCAGTCCTACAATGAGCAGTTCTTC. This translates into CASSLEGQSYNEQFF.

The V call is TRBV5-1, the J call TRBJ1-1, with 9 nucleotides matching TRBD1. There are 17 residues in the CDR3. The trim removed 2 bases at V and 5 bases at J, leaving 13 bases unmatched. Germline CDR1 SGHRS, CDR2 YFSETQ. The CDR3 spells CASSLSGQGKVGTEAFF. The CDR3 nucleotides read TGCGCCAGCAGCTTAAGTGGACAGGGGAAAGTAGGAACTGAAGCTTTCTTT. Full variable domain (outside the CDR3, taken from reference TRBV5-1 and TRBJ1-1): KAGVTQTPRYLIKTRGQQVTLSCSPISGHRSVSWYQQTPGQGLQFLFEYFSETQRNKGNFPGRFSGRQFSNSRSEMNVSTLELGDSALYLCASSLSGQGKVGTEAFFGQGTRLTVV.